These 6 T cell receptor beta chains came from one sample sequenced in a study of T cells in women clearing cervical HPV infection. TCRdb's copy holds only in-frame clones and misses some; the assay was immunoSEQ multiplex PCR. This sample's table reports 30,000 or so clones. Material for sequencing was blood buffy coat. All receptors come from a woman aged 18-69 years with a cervical HPV16 infection that either progressed to CIN3+ or cleared (not recorded which).

Points on this clone: The read terminates 3 residues before the CDR3 end, so the remaining end is supplied by the germline J gene. This sample also contains other DNA sequences that code for the same CDR3. The chain recombines TRBV19 with TRBJ1-6; 7 nucleotides align to TRBD1. Germline CDR1 reads LNHDA; CDR2 reads SQIVND (reference sequence). Trimming removed 7 bases from V and 7 bases from J; junction bases left unmatched: 10. CDR3 length equals 15 residues. The sequenced part of the CDR3 DNA is TGTGCCAGTACCCCCCGGGACAGAAGAAATTCACCC. Its protein is CASTPRDRRNSP. The full CDR3 protein is CASTPRDRRNSPLHF.

A note on this clone: The DNA ends 3 residues before the CDR3 does, and the rest of the CDR3 is filled in from the germline J gene. This chain connects TRBV5-6 to TRBJ1-2, with TRBD1 identical over 9 bases. This CDR3 has 13 amino acids. V lost 6 bases to trimming and J lost 7 bases; unmatched junction nucleotides: 7. Looked up from germline, CDR1 is SGHDT and CDR2 is YYEEEE. The CDR3 bases that were read are TGTGCCAGCATCCCACAGGGGGCTGGTGGC. It encodes CASIPQGAGG. The whole CDR3 is CASIPQGAGGYTF. The full variable domain, completed using reference TRBV5-6 and TRBJ1-2, is DAGVTQSPTHLIKTRGQQVTLRCSPKSGHDTVSWYQQALGQGPQFIFQYYEEEERQRGNFPDRFSGHQFPNYSSELNVNALLLGDSALYLCASIPQGAGGYTFGSGTRLTVV.

Turning to this clone: This sample includes further DNA sequences coding for the same CDR3. CDR3 bases read: TGTGCCAGCTCACCACCCGGGGGGGGTGAGTCCTACGAG. Translated, it gives CASSPPGGGESYE. The full-length CDR3 reads as CASSPPGGGESYEQYF. This chain links TRBV18 with TRBJ2-7; TRBD2 matches 8 bases. The read terminates 3 residues ahead of where the CDR3 ends, so the germline J gene completes it. Germline V CDR1 and CDR2: KGHSH, LQKENI. The ends lost 0 bases at V and 1 base at J; junction bases unmatched: 5. The CDR3 runs to 16 residues.

Here the CDR3 reads CAISESGGLAITNEQFF. Incomplete CDR3 DNA: TGTGCCATCAGTGAGTCCGGGGGGCTAGCGATCACCAATGAG. V gene TRBV10-3 combines with J gene TRBJ2-1, with D maybe TRBD2 (7 bases). Read sequence stops 3 residues before the CDR3 end, and the germline J gene provides the missing end. The CDR3 spans 17 residues. CDR1 ENHRY and CDR2 SYGVKD come from the germline V gene. V shed 0 bases and J shed 6 bases, with 18 bases lying between them.

In the case of this clone: The CDR3 extends 3 residues past the end of the read, so its final part is completed from the germline J gene. The rearrangement joins TRBV19 to TRBJ2-2, with D possibly being TRBD2 (6 bases). This CDR3 spans 14 amino acids. V was clipped by 3 bases and J by 8 bases, with 13 bases between them. CDR1 is LNHDA and CDR2 is SQIVND in the germline V gene (reference sequence). This chain's CDR3 is CASSMGRGSGELFF. The DNA read from the CDR3 is TGTGCCAGTAGTATGGGACGGGGGTCTGGGGAG. Together with reference TRBV19 and TRBJ2-2, the CDR3 gives the full variable domain: DGGITQSPKYLFRKEGQNVTLSCEQNLNHDAMYWYRQDPGQGLRLIYYSQIVNDFQKGDIAEGYSVSREKKESFPLTVTSAQKNPTAFYLCASSMGRGSGELFFGEGSRLTVL.

CDR3 bases read: TGTGCCAGTAGTTCTCACGAAGGTGGGGCCCCTGGGAGCGGC. Translation: CASSSHEGGAPGSG. The whole CDR3 protein reads CASSSHEGGAPGSGYTF. The V gene is TRBV19, the J gene TRBJ1-2; D is possibly TRBD1 (5 bases). The read ends 3 residues early relative to the CDR3; the germline J gene fills the gap. Germline values: CDR1 LNHDA, CDR2 SQIVND (reference sequence). CDR3 size: 17 residues.